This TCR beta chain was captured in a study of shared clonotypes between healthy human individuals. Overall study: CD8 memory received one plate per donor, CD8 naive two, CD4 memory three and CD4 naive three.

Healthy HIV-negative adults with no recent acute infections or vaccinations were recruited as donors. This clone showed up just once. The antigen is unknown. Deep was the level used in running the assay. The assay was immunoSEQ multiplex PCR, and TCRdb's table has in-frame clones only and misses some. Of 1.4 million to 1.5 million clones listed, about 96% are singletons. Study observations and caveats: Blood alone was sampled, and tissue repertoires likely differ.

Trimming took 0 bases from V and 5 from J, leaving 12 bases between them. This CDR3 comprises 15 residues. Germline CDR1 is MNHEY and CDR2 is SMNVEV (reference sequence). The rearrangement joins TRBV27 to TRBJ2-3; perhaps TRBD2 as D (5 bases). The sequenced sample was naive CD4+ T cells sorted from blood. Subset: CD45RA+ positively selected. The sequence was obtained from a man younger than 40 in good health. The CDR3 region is CASSLSNPRGDTQYF. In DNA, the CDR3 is TGTGCCAGCAGTTTATCAAACCCCCGGGGAGATACGCAGTATTTT.